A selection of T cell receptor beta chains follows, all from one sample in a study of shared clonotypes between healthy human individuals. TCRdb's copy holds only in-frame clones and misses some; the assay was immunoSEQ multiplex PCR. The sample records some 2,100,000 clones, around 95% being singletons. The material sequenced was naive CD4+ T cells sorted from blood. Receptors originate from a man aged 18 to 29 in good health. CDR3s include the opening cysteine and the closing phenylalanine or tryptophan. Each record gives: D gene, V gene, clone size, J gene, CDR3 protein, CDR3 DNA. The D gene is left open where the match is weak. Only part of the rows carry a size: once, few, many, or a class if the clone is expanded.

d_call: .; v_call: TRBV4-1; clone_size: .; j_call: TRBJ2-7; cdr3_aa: CASSQVRGPYEQYF; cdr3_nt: TGCGCCAGCAGCCAAGTTCGGGGCCCCTACGAGCAGTACTTC
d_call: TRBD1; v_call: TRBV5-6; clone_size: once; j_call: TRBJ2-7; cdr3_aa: CASSWGQGSYEQYF; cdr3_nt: TGTGCCAGCAGCTGGGGACAGGGTTCCTACGAGCAGTACTTC
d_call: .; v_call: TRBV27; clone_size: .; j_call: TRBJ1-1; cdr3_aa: CASSRGDLYTGTEAFF; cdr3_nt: TGTGCCAGCAGCCGGGGGGACTTGTACACCGGCACTGAAGCTTTCTTT
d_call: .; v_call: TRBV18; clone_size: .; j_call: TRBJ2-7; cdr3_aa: CASSPQNYNYEQYF; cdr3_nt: TGTGCCAGCTCACCTCAGAACTACAACTACGAGCAGTACTTC
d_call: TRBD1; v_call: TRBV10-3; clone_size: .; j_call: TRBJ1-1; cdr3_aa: CASTGTGYTEAFF; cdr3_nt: TGTGCCTCCACCGGGACAGGGTACACTGAAGCTTTCTTT
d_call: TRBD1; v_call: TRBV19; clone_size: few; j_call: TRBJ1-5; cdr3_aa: CASGQGSNQPQHF; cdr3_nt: TGTGCCAGTGGACAGGGAAGTAATCAGCCCCAGCATTTT
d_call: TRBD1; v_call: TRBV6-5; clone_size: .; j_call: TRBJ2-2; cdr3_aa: CASRSGGANTGELFF; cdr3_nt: TGTGCCAGCAGGTCAGGGGGAGCGAACACCGGGGAGCTGTTTTTT
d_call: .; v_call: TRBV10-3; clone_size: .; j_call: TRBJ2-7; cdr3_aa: CAISDLGKGSYEQYF; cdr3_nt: TGTGCCATCAGTGACTTGGGGAAGGGGTCCTACGAGCAGTACTTC
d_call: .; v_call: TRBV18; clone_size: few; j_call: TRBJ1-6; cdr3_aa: CASSPLRGRDSPLHF; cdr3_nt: TGTGCCAGCTCACCACTTCGGGGAAGGGATTCACCCCTCCACTTT
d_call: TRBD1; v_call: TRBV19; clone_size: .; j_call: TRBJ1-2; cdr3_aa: CASSPSWTGNGYTF; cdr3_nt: TGTGCCAGTAGTCCCTCCTGGACAGGGAACGGCTACACCTTC
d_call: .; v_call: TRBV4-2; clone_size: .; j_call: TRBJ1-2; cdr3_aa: CASSHRPDLSDGYTF; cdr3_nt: TGTGCCAGCAGCCACAGACCGGACCTGTCGGACGGCTACACCTTC
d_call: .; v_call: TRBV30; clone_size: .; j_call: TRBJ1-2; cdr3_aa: CAWSQGGSHSYGYTF; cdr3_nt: TGTGCCTGGAGCCAGGGAGGGAGCCACTCATATGGCTACACCTTC
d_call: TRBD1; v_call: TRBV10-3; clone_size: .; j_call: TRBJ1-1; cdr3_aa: CAISEPGSGRGRNTEAFF; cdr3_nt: TGTGCCATCAGTGAGCCCGGGAGCGGCAGGGGGAGGAACACTGAAGCTTTCTTT
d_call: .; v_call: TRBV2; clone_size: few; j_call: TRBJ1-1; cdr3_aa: CASSWGNTEAFF; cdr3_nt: TGTGCCAGCTCTTGGGGGAACACTGAAGCTTTCTTT
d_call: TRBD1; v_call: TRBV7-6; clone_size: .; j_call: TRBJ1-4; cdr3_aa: CASSPGTGKEKLFF; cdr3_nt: TGTGCCAGCAGCCCCGGGACAGGGAAAGAAAAACTGTTTTTT
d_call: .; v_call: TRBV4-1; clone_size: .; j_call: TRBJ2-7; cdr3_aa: CASSLLRGTAYEQYF; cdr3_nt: TGCGCCAGCAGCCTTCTTCGGGGTACTGCCTACGAGCAGTACTTC
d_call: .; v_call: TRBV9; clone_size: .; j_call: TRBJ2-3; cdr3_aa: CASSVVSPGTTDTQYF; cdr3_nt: TGTGCCAGCAGCGTAGTTTCCCCCGGGACTACAGATACGCAGTATTTT
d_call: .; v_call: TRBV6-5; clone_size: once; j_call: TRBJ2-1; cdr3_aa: CASSYYSRTNNEQFF; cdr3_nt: TGTGCCAGCAGTTACTATTCCAGGACTAACAATGAGCAGTTCTTC
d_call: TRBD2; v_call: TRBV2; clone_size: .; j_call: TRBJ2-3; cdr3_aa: CASSASGNSTDTQYF; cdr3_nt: TGTGCCAGCAGTGCTAGCGGGAATTCCACAGATACGCAGTATTTT
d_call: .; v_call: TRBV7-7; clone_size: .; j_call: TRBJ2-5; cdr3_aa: CASSTTLAGRVGTQYF; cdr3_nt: TGTGCTAGCAGCACAACTTTGGCTGGGCGGGTTGGGACCCAGTACTTC
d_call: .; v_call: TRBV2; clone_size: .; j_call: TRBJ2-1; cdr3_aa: CASSAGLEQFF; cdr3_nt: TGTGCCAGCAGCGCCGGGTTGGAGCAGTTCTTC
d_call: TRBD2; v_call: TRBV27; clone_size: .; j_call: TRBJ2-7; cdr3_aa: CASSRTGLAARSYEQYF; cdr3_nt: TGTGCCAGCAGTCGAACTGGACTAGCGGCAAGATCCTACGAGCAGTACTTC
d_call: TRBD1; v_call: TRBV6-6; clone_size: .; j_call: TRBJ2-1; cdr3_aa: CASSRQDRSNNEQFF; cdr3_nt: TGTGCCAGCAGCCGTCAGGACAGGAGTAACAATGAGCAGTTCTTC
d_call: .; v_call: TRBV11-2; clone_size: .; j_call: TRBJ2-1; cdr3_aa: CASSLTGLSYNEQFF; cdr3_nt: TGTGCCAGCAGCTTAACAGGGCTTTCCTACAATGAGCAGTTCTTC
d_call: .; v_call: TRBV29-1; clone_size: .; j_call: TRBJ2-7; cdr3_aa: CSFRVNPYEQYF; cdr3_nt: TGCTCCTTTAGGGTAAACCCCTACGAGCAGTACTTC
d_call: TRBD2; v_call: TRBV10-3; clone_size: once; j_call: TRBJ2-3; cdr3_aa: CAISTSGSTDTQYF; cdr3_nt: TGTGCCATTTCCACTAGCGGTAGCACAGATACGCAGTATTTT
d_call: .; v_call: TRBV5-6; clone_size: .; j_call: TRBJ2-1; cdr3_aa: CASSLTSSNEQFF; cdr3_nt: TGTGCCAGCAGCTTGACTAGCAGCAATGAGCAGTTCTTC
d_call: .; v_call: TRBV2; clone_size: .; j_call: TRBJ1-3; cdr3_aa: CASSHRDSGNTIYF; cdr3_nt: TGTGCCAGCAGTCACAGGGACTCTGGAAACACCATATATTTT
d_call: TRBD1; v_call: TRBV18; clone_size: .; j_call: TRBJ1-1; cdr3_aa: CASSRGQGDVSEAFF; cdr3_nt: TGTGCCAGCTCACGTGGACAGGGGGACGTGTCTGAAGCTTTCTTT
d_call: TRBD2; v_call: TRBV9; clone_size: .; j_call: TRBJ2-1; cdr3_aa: CASSPSFTSGRYNEQFF; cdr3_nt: TGTGCCAGCAGCCCGTCGTTCACTAGCGGGAGGTACAATGAGCAGTTCTTC
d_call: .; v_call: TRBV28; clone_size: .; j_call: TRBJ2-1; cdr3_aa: CASSLRGVSQFF; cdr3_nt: TGTGCCAGCAGTTTACGCGGAGTATCGCAGTTCTTC
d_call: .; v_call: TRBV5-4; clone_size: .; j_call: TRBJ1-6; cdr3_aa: CASSLESNSPLHF; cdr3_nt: TGTGCCAGCAGCTTGGAATCAAATTCACCCCTCCACTTT
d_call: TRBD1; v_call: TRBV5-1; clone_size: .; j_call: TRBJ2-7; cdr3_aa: CASSPLGTGTYEQYF; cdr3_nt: TGCGCCAGCAGCCCGCTCGGGACAGGGACGTACGAGCAGTACTTC
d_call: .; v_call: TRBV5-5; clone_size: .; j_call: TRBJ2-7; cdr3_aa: CASSLPGPTYEQYF; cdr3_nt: TGTGCCAGCAGCTTGCCGGGACCCACCTACGAGCAGTACTTC
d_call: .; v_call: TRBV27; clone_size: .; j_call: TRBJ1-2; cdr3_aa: CATGDGPNYGYTF; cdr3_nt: TGTGCCACCGGGGACGGTCCTAACTATGGCTACACCTTC
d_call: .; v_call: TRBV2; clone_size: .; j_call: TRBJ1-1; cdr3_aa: CASSVGGNTEAFF; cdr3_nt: TGTGCCAGCAGTGTAGGGGGGAACACTGAAGCTTTCTTT
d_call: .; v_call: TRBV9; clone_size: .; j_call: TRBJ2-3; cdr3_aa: CASSRSRPSTDTQYF; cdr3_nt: TGTGCCAGCAGCCGGAGCCGACCTAGCACAGATACGCAGTATTTT
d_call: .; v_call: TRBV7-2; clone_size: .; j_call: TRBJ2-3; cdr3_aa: CASSLGLATDTQYF; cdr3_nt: TGTGCCAGCAGCTTAGGGCTAGCCACAGATACGCAGTATTTT